Many counts were recorded for the clone carrying this TCR beta chain. The antigen is not known. These data come from a study of identical twins. General observations from the study: With abundant cord blood beta clonotypes, insertions were fewer; memory repertoires showed no such pattern. Excess sharing between twins was weaker in beta out-of-frame sequences.

TCRdb reprocessed the 5' RACE reads via MiXCR and lists one record per CDR3 protein. The sample holds about 240,000 distinct CDR3 sequences; more than 9.5% are singletons and the top ten take more than 3.5%. This sample also belongs to another study, concerning yellow fever vaccine responses in identical twins.

The source material was memory (CD45RO+) T cells sorted from blood. This receptor was identified in a young woman in good health.

The CDR3 DNA is TGTGCCAGCAGTGGTGGTCCCGAGAACATTCAGTACTTC. Amino acids: CASSGGPENIQYF. The chain employs TRBV6-4 and TRBJ2-4; no clear D gene. This CDR3 has 13 residues. V was trimmed by 4 bases and J by 7 bases, leaving 11 bases between them. Germline V CDR1 and CDR2: MRHNA, SNTAGT.